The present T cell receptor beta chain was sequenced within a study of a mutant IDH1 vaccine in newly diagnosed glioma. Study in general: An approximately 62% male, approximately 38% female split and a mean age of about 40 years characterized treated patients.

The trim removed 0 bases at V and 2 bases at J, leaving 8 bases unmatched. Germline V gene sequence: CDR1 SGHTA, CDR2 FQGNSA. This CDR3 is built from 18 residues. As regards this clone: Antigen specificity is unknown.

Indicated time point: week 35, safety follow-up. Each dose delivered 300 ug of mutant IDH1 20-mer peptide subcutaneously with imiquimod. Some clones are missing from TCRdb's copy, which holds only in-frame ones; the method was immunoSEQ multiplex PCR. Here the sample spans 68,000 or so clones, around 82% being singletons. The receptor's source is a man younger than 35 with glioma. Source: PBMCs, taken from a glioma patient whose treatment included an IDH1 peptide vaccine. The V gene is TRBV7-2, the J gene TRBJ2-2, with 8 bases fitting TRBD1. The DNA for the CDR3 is TGTGCCAGCAGCTTAGCTCGGCAGGGGGCTTTCAACACCGGGGAGCTGTTTTTT. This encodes CASSLARQGAFNTGELFF.